Listed here is a single TCR beta chain. As yet, its antigen is unknown. No patient escaped relapse after autologous stem cell transplantation, and brentuximab vedotin exposure varied. Complete response, partial response or progressive disease were the best responses. The protocol was immunoSEQ multiplex PCR, while the TCRdb copy is restricted to in-frame clones and leaves out a portion. Of around 28,000 clones in the sample, around four fifths were seen once. The entry originates in a study of PD-1 blockade in classical Hodgkin lymphoma. Across the whole study: It was nivolumab at 3 mg/kg, given intravenously every 2 weeks, that patients received.

The study's findings and limits: Patients newly diagnosed and complete responders had comparable baseline diversity. Before treatment, TCR diversity in newly diagnosed patients was reportedly lower than in healthy donors.

This CDR3 is 14 amino acids long. Germline assignment: CDR1 SGHTA and CDR2 FQGNSA. V gave up 4 bases and J gave up 3 bases, with 12 bases separating them. The chain couples TRBV7-2 to TRBJ2-5; D is uncertain. This receptor was identified in a human donor with classical Hodgkin lymphoma. The material sequenced was peripheral blood mononuclear cells (PBMCs), taken before the second cycle of nivolumab. The CDR3 loop reads CASSSDISEETQYF. The CDR3 bases are TGTGCCAGCAGCTCCGATATTTCAGAAGAGACCCAGTACTTC. The variable domain in full, completed from reference TRBV7-2 and TRBJ2-5, reads GAGVSQSPSNKVTEKGKDVELRCDPISGHTALYWYRQSLGQGLEFLIYFQGNSAPDKSGLPSDRFSAERTGGSVSTLTIQRTQQEDSAVYLCASSSDISEETQYFGPGTRLLVL.